This T cell receptor (beta chain) appears in the sequencing data of a study of T cells in Graves' hyperthyroidism and ophthalmopathy. Trimming left V 1 base short and J 0 bases short, with 14 bases between. The CDR3 totals 16 residues. Germline V gene sequence: CDR1 SGHRS, CDR2 YFSETQ. When ophthalmopathy did not progress within 18 months, Graves' hyperthyroidism was considered stable. The patients, who ranged from 18 to 65 in age, presented with newly diagnosed hyperthyroidism lasting under 2 months. Using RNA transcripts as the source, TCR beta CDR3 regions were amplified. First-round RT-PCR of the TCR CDR3 relied on the HTBI primer set. TCRdb re-derived calls from the multiplex PCR reads in MiXCR, one entry per CDR3 protein. The sample has about 560,000 distinct CDR3 sequences, over 15% seen once.

Sequenced input: blood. The clonotype was recovered from a woman aged 18-29 years with Graves' hyperthyroidism. The chain carries TRBV5-1 and TRBJ2-7; D is possibly TRBD1 (6 bases). The CDR3 reads CASSLMRTESSYEQYF. The CDR3, as DNA: TGCGCCAGCAGCTTGATGCGGACAGAGAGCTCCTACGAGCAGTACTTC.